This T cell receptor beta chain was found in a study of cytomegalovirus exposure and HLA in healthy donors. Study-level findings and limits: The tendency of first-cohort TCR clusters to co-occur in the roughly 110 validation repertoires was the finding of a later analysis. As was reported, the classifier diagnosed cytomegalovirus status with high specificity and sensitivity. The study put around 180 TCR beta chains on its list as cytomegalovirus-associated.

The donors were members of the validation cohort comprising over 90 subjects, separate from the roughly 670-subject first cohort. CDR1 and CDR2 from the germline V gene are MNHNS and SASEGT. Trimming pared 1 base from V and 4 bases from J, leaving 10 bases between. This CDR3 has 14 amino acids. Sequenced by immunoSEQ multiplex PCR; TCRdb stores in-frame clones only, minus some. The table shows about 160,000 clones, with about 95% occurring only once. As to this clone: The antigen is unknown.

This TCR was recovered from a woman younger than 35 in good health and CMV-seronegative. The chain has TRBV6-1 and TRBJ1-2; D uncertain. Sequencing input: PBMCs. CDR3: CASSEGSPTYGYTF. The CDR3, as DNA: TGTGCCAGCAGTGAAGGATCACCTACCTATGGCTACACCTTC.